Listed below are T cell receptor beta chains from one sample, sequenced in a study of control samples from healthy donors and cancer patients. Data came from immunoSEQ multiplex PCR; TCRdb stores just in-frame clones and leaves some out. This table holds 150,000 to 200,000 clones, approximately 94% found once. Sequenced input: PBMCs. These receptors all stem from a man in his sixties with colorectal cancer. The CDR3 runs from the conserved cysteine through the conserved F or W. The order of the fields is J gene, V gene, clone size, D gene, CDR3 protein, CDR3 DNA. The D gene is left open where the match is weak. The size field is filled for only some rows; it gives once, few, many or a size class.

j_call: TRBJ1-2
v_call: TRBV19
clone_size: -
d_call: -
cdr3_aa: CASMGTPNYGYTF
cdr3_nt: TGTGCCAGTATGGGGACACCCAACTATGGCTACACCTTC

j_call: TRBJ1-1
v_call: TRBV11-2
clone_size: -
d_call: TRBD1
cdr3_aa: CASRPTGVSQAFF
cdr3_nt: TGTGCCAGCAGGCCAACAGGGGTCTCCCAAGCTTTCTTT

j_call: TRBJ2-5
v_call: TRBV5-1
clone_size: once
d_call: -
cdr3_aa: CASSLDRAGKRQETQYF
cdr3_nt: TGCGCCAGCAGCTTGGACAGGGCGGGCAAAAGACAAGAGACCCAGTACTTC

j_call: TRBJ1-3
v_call: TRBV19
clone_size: -
d_call: -
cdr3_aa: CASSLYGGQVSGNTIYF
cdr3_nt: TGTGCCAGTAGCCTATATGGAGGTCAGGTGTCTGGAAACACCATATATTTT

j_call: TRBJ1-2
v_call: TRBV6-1
clone_size: -
d_call: -
cdr3_aa: CASSEDGYGYTF
cdr3_nt: TGTGCCAGCAGTGAAGACGGCTATGGCTACACCTTC

j_call: TRBJ2-1
v_call: TRBV6-1
clone_size: -
d_call: TRBD1
cdr3_aa: CASSDRTGGHNEQFF
cdr3_nt: TGTGCCAGCAGTGACCGAACAGGGGGCCACAATGAGCAGTTCTTC

j_call: TRBJ2-2
v_call: TRBV1
clone_size: -
d_call: -
cdr3_aa: CTSSPRVGIPGELFF
cdr3_nt: TGCACCAGCAGCCCGAGGGTCGGAATTCCCGGGGAGCTGTTTTTT

j_call: TRBJ2-3
v_call: TRBV10-1
clone_size: -
d_call: -
cdr3_aa: CASSETSVEEDTQYF
cdr3_nt: TGCGCCAGCAGTGAGACCTCGGTAGAGGAAGATACGCAGTATTTT

j_call: TRBJ2-1
v_call: TRBV27
clone_size: -
d_call: -
cdr3_aa: CASSSDRLRNGQFF
cdr3_nt: TGTGCCAGCAGCTCCGACAGGCTCCGAAATGGGCAGTTCTTC

j_call: TRBJ2-3
v_call: TRBV3-1/TRBV3-2
clone_size: -
d_call: -
cdr3_aa: CASSQEDTQYF
cdr3_nt: TGTGCCAGCAGCCAAGAAGATACGCAGTATTTT

j_call: TRBJ1-5
v_call: TRBV30
clone_size: -
d_call: TRBD1
cdr3_aa: CAWSVRQGNNQPQHF
cdr3_nt: TGTGCCTGGAGTGTACGACAGGGGAACAATCAGCCCCAGCATTTT

j_call: TRBJ1-2
v_call: TRBV2
clone_size: many
d_call: -
cdr3_aa: CASSPNLSGVSGYGYTF
cdr3_nt: TGTGCCAGCAGTCCCAACCTAAGTGGGGTGTCGGGCTATGGCTACACCTTC

j_call: TRBJ1-1
v_call: TRBV30
clone_size: -
d_call: -
cdr3_aa: CAWSPGPRGTEAFF
cdr3_nt: TGTGCCTGGAGTCCGGGCCCCAGAGGCACTGAAGCTTTCTTT

j_call: TRBJ2-4
v_call: TRBV3-1/TRBV3-2
clone_size: -
d_call: TRBD2
cdr3_aa: CASSQDSGGYNIQYF
cdr3_nt: TGTGCCAGCAGCCAAGACTCCGGGGGGTATAACATTCAGTACTTC

j_call: TRBJ1-2
v_call: TRBV15
clone_size: -
d_call: -
cdr3_aa: CATSRQGPNYGYTF
cdr3_nt: TGTGCCACCAGCAGACAAGGACCGAACTATGGCTACACCTTC

j_call: TRBJ1-2
v_call: TRBV24-1
clone_size: -
d_call: TRBD1
cdr3_aa: CATSPGTGGRRDYGYTF
cdr3_nt: TGTGCCACCAGCCCCGGGACAGGGGGCAGAAGGGACTATGGCTACACCTTC

j_call: TRBJ1-1
v_call: TRBV30
clone_size: -
d_call: -
cdr3_aa: CAWSREPNTEAFF
cdr3_nt: TGTGCCTGGAGTAGGGAACCGAACACTGAAGCTTTCTTT

j_call: TRBJ2-3
v_call: TRBV10-2
clone_size: once
d_call: -
cdr3_aa: CASSEATNRADTQYF
cdr3_nt: TGCGCCAGCAGTGAGGCTACTAACAGGGCAGATACGCAGTATTTT

j_call: TRBJ1-3
v_call: TRBV30
clone_size: -
d_call: -
cdr3_aa: CAWSVRGRVVSGNTIYF
cdr3_nt: TGTGCCTGGAGTGTACGAGGCAGGGTGGTCTCTGGAAACACCATATATTTT

j_call: TRBJ1-5
v_call: TRBV6-1
clone_size: -
d_call: -
cdr3_aa: CASTESVTSNQPQHF
cdr3_nt: TGTGCCAGCACTGAATCGGTGACGAGCAATCAGCCCCAGCATTTT

j_call: TRBJ2-3
v_call: TRBV11-3
clone_size: -
d_call: -
cdr3_aa: CASSRGPKDTQYF
cdr3_nt: TGTGCCAGCAGCCGTGGGCCCAAAGATACGCAGTATTTT

j_call: TRBJ1-3
v_call: TRBV6-5
clone_size: few
d_call: -
cdr3_aa: CASSYSGSSGNTIYF
cdr3_nt: TGTGCCAGCAGTTATTCGGGGAGCTCTGGAAACACCATATATTTT

j_call: TRBJ1-1
v_call: TRBV7-2
clone_size: once
d_call: TRBD1
cdr3_aa: CASSPEPTGGQAF
cdr3_nt: TGTGCCAGCAGCCCCGAACCGACAGGGGGCCAGGCTTTT

j_call: TRBJ2-5
v_call: TRBV18
clone_size: -
d_call: TRBD2
cdr3_aa: CASSPGGEETQYF
cdr3_nt: TGTGCCAGCTCACCAGGGGGGGAAGAGACCCAGTACTTC

j_call: TRBJ1-2
v_call: TRBV9
clone_size: -
d_call: TRBD1
cdr3_aa: CASSGQGTSVEGYTF
cdr3_nt: TGTGCCAGCAGCGGACAGGGGACGTCGGTAGAAGGCTACACCTTC

j_call: TRBJ2-2
v_call: TRBV4-2
clone_size: -
d_call: -
cdr3_aa: CASSQPSGGNTGELFF
cdr3_nt: TGTGCCAGCAGCCAACCGTCCGGCGGGAACACCGGGGAGCTGTTTTTT

j_call: TRBJ2-7
v_call: TRBV7-2
clone_size: -
d_call: TRBD2
cdr3_aa: CASSLAAGLPYEQYF
cdr3_nt: TGTGCCAGCAGCTTAGCGGCGGGACTACCCTACGAGCAGTACTTC

j_call: TRBJ1-1
v_call: TRBV2
clone_size: -
d_call: -
cdr3_aa: CASSALPGTEAFF
cdr3_nt: TGTGCCAGCAGTGCGCTCCCGGGCACTGAAGCTTTCTTT

j_call: TRBJ1-1
v_call: TRBV6-6
clone_size: few
d_call: -
cdr3_aa: CASTPPHGEAFF
cdr3_nt: TGTGCCAGCACCCCCCCTCACGGAGAAGCTTTCTTT

j_call: TRBJ2-7
v_call: TRBV5-1
clone_size: -
d_call: -
cdr3_aa: CASSWGDSTPYEQYF
cdr3_nt: TGCGCCAGCAGCTGGGGGGACAGTACCCCCTACGAGCAGTACTTC

j_call: TRBJ1-5
v_call: TRBV11-2
clone_size: -
d_call: TRBD1
cdr3_aa: CASSLTGDQPQHF
cdr3_nt: TGTGCCAGCAGCTTGACAGGGGATCAGCCCCAGCATTTT

j_call: TRBJ1-5
v_call: TRBV23-1
clone_size: -
d_call: -
cdr3_aa: CASSQSSELRRQPQHF
cdr3_nt: TGCGCCAGCAGTCAATCATCGGAGCTTAGGAGACAGCCCCAGCATTTT

j_call: TRBJ2-7
v_call: TRBV24-1
clone_size: few
d_call: TRBD1
cdr3_aa: CATSDIIRGTAYEQYF
cdr3_nt: TGTGCCACCAGTGATATAATCAGGGGGACCGCCTACGAGCAGTACTTC

j_call: TRBJ2-1
v_call: TRBV19
clone_size: -
d_call: -
cdr3_aa: CASSPLLEGGARNEQFF
cdr3_nt: TGTGCCAGTAGTCCACTCCTTGAAGGGGGGGCGCGAAATGAGCAGTTCTTC

j_call: TRBJ1-5
v_call: TRBV19
clone_size: -
d_call: -
cdr3_aa: CATEGSKSGNQPQHF
cdr3_nt: TGTGCCACCGAGGGTTCTAAATCCGGCAATCAGCCCCAGCATTTT

j_call: TRBJ1-1
v_call: TRBV5-1
clone_size: -
d_call: -
cdr3_aa: CASSREPPVNTEAFF
cdr3_nt: TGCGCCAGCAGCAGGGAACCGCCAGTGAACACTGAAGCTTTCTTT

j_call: TRBJ2-7
v_call: TRBV7-2
clone_size: -
d_call: TRBD2
cdr3_aa: CASSRTSGSYEQYF
cdr3_nt: TGTGCCAGCAGTCGGACTAGCGGGTCTTACGAGCAGTACTTC

j_call: TRBJ1-1
v_call: TRBV5-4
clone_size: -
d_call: -
cdr3_aa: CASSLVHNTEAFF
cdr3_nt: TGTGCCAGCAGCTTGGTACACAACACTGAAGCTTTCTTT

j_call: TRBJ1-5
v_call: TRBV10-1
clone_size: once
d_call: -
cdr3_aa: CASLNQDSNQPQHF
cdr3_nt: TGCGCCAGCCTAAACCAGGATAGCAATCAGCCCCAGCATTTT

j_call: TRBJ2-7
v_call: TRBV2
clone_size: -
d_call: -
cdr3_aa: CASSEGSNPSYEQYF
cdr3_nt: TGTGCCAGCAGTGAAGGGTCGAATCCTTCCTACGAGCAGTACTTC

j_call: TRBJ2-7
v_call: TRBV19
clone_size: -
d_call: TRBD1
cdr3_aa: CASSPGQGADEQYF
cdr3_nt: TGTGCCAGTAGTCCGGGACAGGGGGCTGACGAGCAGTACTTC

j_call: TRBJ1-1
v_call: TRBV7-2
clone_size: -
d_call: -
cdr3_aa: CASSPSENTEAFF
cdr3_nt: TGTGCCAGCAGCCCTTCGGAGAACACTGAAGCTTTCTTT

j_call: TRBJ1-4
v_call: TRBV27
clone_size: -
d_call: -
cdr3_aa: CASGITGFGNEKLFF
cdr3_nt: TGTGCCAGCGGAATTACAGGGTTCGGTAATGAAAAACTGTTTTTT

j_call: TRBJ2-7
v_call: TRBV12-3/TRBV12-4
clone_size: -
d_call: -
cdr3_aa: CASSLNRGYEQYF
cdr3_nt: TGTGCCAGCAGTTTAAACCGGGGTTACGAGCAGTACTTC

j_call: TRBJ1-1
v_call: TRBV10-1
clone_size: -
d_call: -
cdr3_aa: CASSDARELNTEAFF
cdr3_nt: TGCGCCAGCAGTGACGCTCGAGAACTGAACACTGAAGCTTTCTTT

j_call: TRBJ1-2
v_call: TRBV27
clone_size: -
d_call: -
cdr3_aa: CASSLGGASPSGYTF
cdr3_nt: TGTGCCAGCAGTCTAGGGGGGGCATCCCCATCGGGCTACACCTTC

j_call: TRBJ1-4
v_call: TRBV4-2
clone_size: -
d_call: TRBD1
cdr3_aa: CASSRGQGGEKLFF
cdr3_nt: TGTGCCAGCAGCCGAGGACAGGGCGGTGAAAAACTGTTTTTT

j_call: TRBJ1-1
v_call: TRBV6-4
clone_size: -
d_call: TRBD1
cdr3_aa: CASSGTANTEAFF
cdr3_nt: TGTGCCAGCAGCGGGACAGCGAACACTGAAGCTTTCTTT

j_call: TRBJ1-2
v_call: TRBV25-1
clone_size: -
d_call: -
cdr3_aa: CASSESAVVDYGYTF
cdr3_nt: TGTGCCAGCAGTGAATCGGCAGTCGTAGACTATGGCTACACCTTC

j_call: TRBJ1-1
v_call: TRBV5-5
clone_size: -
d_call: -
cdr3_aa: CASSLWQGPTEAFF
cdr3_nt: TGTGCCAGCAGCTTGTGGCAGGGGCCCACTGAAGCTTTCTTT

j_call: TRBJ1-4
v_call: TRBV7-2
clone_size: -
d_call: TRBD1
cdr3_aa: CASSSQWGQTNEKLFF
cdr3_nt: TGTGCCAGCAGCTCTCAATGGGGACAGACTAATGAAAAACTGTTTTTT

j_call: TRBJ1-2
v_call: TRBV28
clone_size: -
d_call: TRBD1
cdr3_aa: CASSLEAQGVYGYTF
cdr3_nt: TGTGCCAGCAGTTTGGAGGCCCAGGGGGTCTATGGCTACACCTTC

j_call: TRBJ1-2
v_call: TRBV14
clone_size: once
d_call: -
cdr3_aa: CASSQIPNYGYTF
cdr3_nt: TGTGCCAGCAGCCAAATACCTAACTATGGCTACACCTTC

j_call: TRBJ1-2
v_call: TRBV2
clone_size: -
d_call: TRBD1
cdr3_aa: CASRRQGMYGYTF
cdr3_nt: TGTGCCAGCAGAAGACAGGGGATGTATGGCTACACCTTC

j_call: TRBJ1-1
v_call: TRBV7-9
clone_size: -
d_call: -
cdr3_aa: CASSYGLRRMNTEAFF
cdr3_nt: TGTGCCAGCAGCTACGGGCTGCGGAGAATGAACACTGAAGCTTTCTTT

j_call: TRBJ1-5
v_call: TRBV19
clone_size: -
d_call: TRBD1
cdr3_aa: CASSIAPPDRTYSNQPQHF
cdr3_nt: TGTGCCAGTAGTATAGCTCCCCCGGACAGGACTTATAGCAATCAGCCCCAGCATTTT

j_call: TRBJ1-4
v_call: TRBV29-1
clone_size: -
d_call: -
cdr3_aa: CSVQRRLNEKLFF
cdr3_nt: TGCAGCGTTCAGAGACGGTTAAATGAAAAACTGTTTTTT

j_call: TRBJ2-1
v_call: TRBV7-2
clone_size: -
d_call: -
cdr3_aa: CASSFNSYNEQFF
cdr3_nt: TGTGCCAGCAGCTTTAACAGCTACAATGAGCAGTTCTTC

j_call: TRBJ1-6
v_call: TRBV6-1
clone_size: -
d_call: -
cdr3_aa: CASSEALVESPLHF
cdr3_nt: TGTGCCAGCAGTGAAGCGCTTGTAGAGTCACCCCTCCACTTT